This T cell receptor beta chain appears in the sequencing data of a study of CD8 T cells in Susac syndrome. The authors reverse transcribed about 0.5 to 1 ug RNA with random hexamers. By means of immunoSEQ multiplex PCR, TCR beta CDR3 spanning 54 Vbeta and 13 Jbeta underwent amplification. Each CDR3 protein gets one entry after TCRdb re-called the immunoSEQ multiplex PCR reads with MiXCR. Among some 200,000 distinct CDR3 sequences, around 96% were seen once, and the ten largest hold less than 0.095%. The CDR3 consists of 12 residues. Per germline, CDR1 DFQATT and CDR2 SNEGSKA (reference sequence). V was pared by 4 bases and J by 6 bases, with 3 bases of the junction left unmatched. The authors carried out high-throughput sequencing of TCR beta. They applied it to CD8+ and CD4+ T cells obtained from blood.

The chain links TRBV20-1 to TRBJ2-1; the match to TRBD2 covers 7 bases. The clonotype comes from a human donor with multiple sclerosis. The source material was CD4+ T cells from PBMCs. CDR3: CSATPSGNEQFF. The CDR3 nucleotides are TGCAGTGCTACGCCTAGCGGCAATGAGCAGTTCTTC.